The 16 T cell receptor beta chains listed next were all sequenced from one sample in a study of cytomegalovirus exposure and HLA in healthy donors. PCR used 60 Vbeta primers and 13 Jbeta primers. The protocol was immunoSEQ multiplex PCR, while the TCRdb copy is restricted to in-frame clones and leaves out a portion. The sample holds roughly 240,000 clones, roughly 78% seen once. Sequencing was carried out using PBMCs. The receptors derive from a boy aged 10-17 years in good health and CMV-seronegative.

On this clone itself: At one of its ends the junction is not consistent with the germline gene, which may arise from a read error. The chain carries TRBV7-2 and TRBJ2-7; 12 bases are a match to TRBD2. Germline V gives CDR1 SGHTA, CDR2 FQGNSA. This CDR3 is built from 15 residues. This chain's CDR3 is CASSLAGGHSYEQYF. Written as DNA, the CDR3 is TGTGCCAGCAGCCTAGCGGGAGGGCATTCCTACGAGCAGTACTTC.

The chain carries TRBV13 and TRBJ2-5; tentative D call: TRBD1 (6 bases). The closer fit of TRBJ2-7 to the DNA end suggests the J call may be wrong. CDR1 is PRHDT, CDR2 FYEKMQ, per germline (reference sequence). The CDR3 extends over 15 amino acids. The CDR3 DNA sequence: TGTGCCAGCAGCCTAAGCAGGGGTCCCCTCTACGAGCAGTACTTC. As protein: CASSLSRGPLYEQYF.

This clone was seen just once. The chain joins TRBV29-1 to TRBJ2-3; D call uncertain. Per the germline V gene, CDR1 is SQVTM and CDR2 is ANQGSEA. Trimming shortened V by 4 bases and J by 4 bases, and 12 bases separated the two germline ends. This CDR3 is 13 amino acids long. CDR3 DNA: TGCAGCGTTGCCCCACAGTACGCAGATACGCAGTATTTT. It encodes CSVAPQYADTQYF.

V and J are TRBV10-3 and TRBJ2-7, with 11 bases identical to TRBD2. With V trimmed by 6 bases and J by 2 bases, 6 bases remained unmatched. The CDR3 covers 15 residues. CDR1 ENHRY and CDR2 SYGVKD come from the germline V gene. Here the CDR3 reads CAIRTSGATPYEQYF. The CDR3 coding sequence is TGTGCCATCAGGACTAGCGGGGCAACCCCCTACGAGCAGTACTTC.

The V and J genes are TRBV7-9 and TRBJ1-4, with TRBD1 as a possible D gene (6 bases). V lost 4 bases and J 6 bases, leaving 12 bases between the germline ends. The CDR3 is 14 residues long. Germline loops: CDR1 SEHNR, CDR2 FQNEAQ (reference sequence). CDR3 sequence: CASSSRRGDEKLFF. As DNA, the CDR3 is TGTGCCAGCAGCTCCCGCAGGGGCGATGAAAAACTGTTTTTT.

The V gene is TRBV6-6, the J gene TRBJ2-3, with 8 bases identical to TRBD2. Germline lookup yields CDR1 MNHNY and CDR2 SVGAGI (reference sequence). Unmatched junction bases numbered 2, after V lost 8 bases and J lost 1 base. The CDR3 runs 13 residues. The CDR3 DNA sequence: TGTGCCAGCCGGCGGGAGGGCACAGATACGCAGTATTTT. This gives the protein CASRREGTDTQYF.

The V gene is TRBV6-5, the J gene TRBJ1-5; 9 bases align to TRBD1. The V segment lost 5 bases and the J segment 2 bases; nucleotides outside the gene matches: 4. Germline CDR1 is MNHEY and CDR2 is SVGAGI. This CDR3 is built from 15 residues. DNA for the CDR3: TGTGCCAGCAGTAGGGACAGGGAAGGCAATCAGCCCCAGCATTTT. This encodes CASSRDREGNQPQHF.

The chain joins TRBV19 to TRBJ1-4, with D tentatively TRBD1 (5 bases). Germline assignment: CDR1 LNHDA and CDR2 SQIVND (reference sequence). The CDR3 sequence is 15 residues long. The germline V and J ends were trimmed by 10 bases and 3 bases, with 18 bases remaining between them. CDR3 loop: CATMPPPGSNEKLFF. The CDR3 nucleotides are TGTGCCACCATGCCCCCACCAGGGTCTAATGAAAAACTGTTTTTT.

This clone appeared a single time. The rearrangement uses TRBV25-1 and TRBJ2-7; 8 bases are shared with TRBD2. V shed 2 bases and J 5 bases; nucleotides not matched to a gene: 5. CDR1 and CDR2 (germline): MGHDK, SYGVNS. This CDR3 comprises 14 residues. CDR3 sequence: CASSEPGGGNEQYF. For the CDR3, the DNA is TGTGCCAGCAGTGAACCGGGGGGGGGAAACGAGCAGTACTTC.

V and J are TRBV30 and TRBJ1-3, with 10 bases lining up with TRBD1. Germline loops: CDR1 GTSNPN, CDR2 SVGIG (reference sequence). Unmatched junction bases numbered 6, after V lost 4 bases and J lost 0 bases. The CDR3 length is 16 residues. CDR3: CAWNFGTGASGNTIYF. Written as DNA, the CDR3 is TGTGCCTGGAACTTCGGGACAGGGGCCTCTGGAAACACCATATATTTT.

The chain carries TRBV11-2 and TRBJ2-1; D gene uncertain. The germline gives CDR1 SGHAT, CDR2 FQNNGV. V dropped 5 bases and J dropped 0 bases, with 8 bases sitting between them. This CDR3 is 14 amino acids long. The CDR3 nucleotides are TGTGCCAGCAGCCTGAAGAGCTCCTACAATGAGCAGTTCTTC. This gives the protein CASSLKSSYNEQFF.

Only a few counts were recorded for this clone. This chain uses TRBV9 with TRBJ1-6, with D perhaps matching TRBD1 (6 bases). V lost 3 bases, J lost 7 bases, and 11 bases lay in between. CDR3 size: 14 residues. CDR1 is SGDLS, CDR2 YYNGEE, per germline. The CDR3 DNA reads TGTGCCAGCAGCGCACAGGGAGGGAATTCACCCCTCCACTTT. Its protein product is CASSAQGGNSPLHF.

The V gene is TRBV15, the J gene TRBJ2-2, with D perhaps TRBD2 (7 bases). Trimming removed 1 base at V and 7 bases at J, with 16 bases between. Germline CDR1 reads LNHNV; CDR2 reads YYDKDF (reference sequence). This CDR3 is built from 16 residues. The CDR3 is CATSRGGGGFDGELFF. For the CDR3, the DNA is TGTGCCACCAGCAGAGGGGGGGGCGGTTTTGACGGGGAGCTGTTTTTT.

This chain joins TRBV19 and TRBJ1-2; 10 positions match TRBD1. The CDR3 length is 18 residues. The V gene end was trimmed by 5 bases and the J gene end by 3 bases; junction bases not matched to a gene: 15. Per germline, CDR1 LNHDA and CDR2 SQIVND (reference sequence). The CDR3 DNA reads TGTGCCAGTAGTTTTGAACCCGACAGGGGGCAGGTAGACTATGGCTACACCTTC. It codes for CASSFEPDRGQVDYGYTF.

This sequence joins TRBV5-1 and TRBJ2-6; D remains ambiguous. V lost 0 bases, J lost 1 base, and 8 bases lay in between. Germline V gene data show CDR1 as SGHRS and CDR2 as YFSETQ. The CDR3 totals 16 residues. The CDR3 DNA sequence: TGCGCCAGCAGCTTGGACCAGATATCTGGGGCCAACGTCCTGACTTTC. It translates to CASSLDQISGANVLTF. The full variable domain, completed using reference TRBV5-1 and TRBJ2-6, is KAGVTQTPRYLIKTRGQQVTLSCSPISGHRSVSWYQQTPGQGLQFLFEYFSETQRNKGNFPGRFSGRQFSNSRSEMNVSTLELGDSALYLCASSLDQISGANVLTFGAGSRLTVL.

The chain recombines TRBV19 with TRBJ2-1, with D unresolved. The CDR3 has 15 amino acids. V was cut by 1 base and J by 6 bases, with 13 bases left in between. Germline values: CDR1 LNHDA, CDR2 SQIVND (reference sequence). CDR3: CASSIGFGPANEQFF. CDR3 in DNA: TGTGCCAGTAGTATAGGGTTCGGTCCCGCCAATGAGCAGTTCTTC.